One sample yielded the 16 T cell receptor beta chains listed below, sequenced in a study of blood T cells in healthy people across ages. Sample-barcoded 5' priming and a J-beta primer mix drove a second PCR of 7 to 11 cycles. TCRdb independently ran MiXCR on the 5' RACE reads; one entry per CDR3 protein. The data contain approximately 800,000 distinct CDR3 sequences, around two thirds of them singletons. Sequencing used blood. All receptors derive from a man aged 25 to 40 in good health.

This chain joins TRBV6-5 and TRBJ2-7, with D hard to call. This CDR3 is 16 amino acids long. Germline V gives CDR1 MNHEY, CDR2 SVGAGI. Trimming took 0 bases from V and 1 from J, leaving 13 bases between them. The CDR3 sequence: CASSYSFRIGSYEQYF. DNA for the CDR3: TGTGCCAGCAGTTACTCGTTCCGCATAGGATCCTACGAGCAGTACTTC.

The J gene is TRBJ1-4, the V gene TRBV25-1; D not certain. Germline loops: CDR1 MGHDK, CDR2 SYGVNS. Trimming removed 1 base at V and 7 bases at J, with 13 bases between. There are 15 residues in the CDR3. In nucleotides, the CDR3 is TGTGCCAGCAGTGAATTTAGAGCACCCGCTGAAAAACTGTTTTTT. Its protein product is CASSEFRAPAEKLFF. The full variable domain, its missing parts supplied by reference TRBV25-1 and TRBJ1-4, is EADIYQTPRYLVIGTGKKITLECSQTMGHDKMYWYQQDPGMELHLIHYSYGVNSTEKGDLSSESTVSRIRTEHFPLTLESARPSHTSQYLCASSEFRAPAEKLFFGSGTQLSVL.

The chain recombines TRBV5-1 with TRBJ2-5, with unresolved D. The J call may be faulty, since TRBJ2-7 better matches the DNA end. The CDR3 spans 15 residues. CDR1 SGHRS and CDR2 YFSETQ come from the germline V gene. The CDR3 reads CASSLFAMKGYEQYF. CDR3 nucleotide sequence: TGCGCCAGCAGCTTGTTTGCTATGAAGGGCTACGAGCAGTACTTC.

This clonotype was counted a few times. The rearrangement joins TRBV7-2 to TRBJ2-1, with D hard to call. The ends were cut back, 4 bases at V and 0 bases at J, with 13 bases in the middle. This CDR3 has 16 residues. Germline loops: CDR1 SGHTA, CDR2 FQGNSA. The CDR3 sequence is CASSSPGSSSYNEQFF. CDR3 nucleotides: TGTGCCAGCAGCTCCCCTGGATCTAGCTCCTACAATGAGCAGTTCTTC.

The CDR3 coding sequence is TGTGCCAGCAGTGAGGGGGGACAGGGGAAAGAGACCCAGTACTTC. Its translation is CASSEGGQGKETQYF. V usage is TRBV6-6 and J usage is TRBJ2-5; 10 positions match TRBD1. This CDR3 is built from 15 residues. Germline lookup yields CDR1 MNHNY and CDR2 SVGAGI (reference sequence). The ends lost 5 bases at V and 3 bases at J; junction bases unmatched: 6.

The chain recombines TRBV4-1 with TRBJ2-1; D perhaps matches TRBD1 (6 bases). The CDR3 loop spans 18 amino acids. Looked up from germline, CDR1 is MGHRA and CDR2 is YSYEKL. With 2 bases removed from V and 0 bases from J, the gap between germline ends came to 17 bases. The CDR3 nucleotides read TGCGCCAGCAGCCAACCACGGACAGAGAGTAGCTCCTACAATGAGCAGTTCTTC. It codes for CASSQPRTESSSYNEQFF.

The chain uses TRBV3-1 and TRBJ2-1; 11 positions match TRBD2. The CDR3 contains 14 residues. Trimming removed 0 bases from V and 13 bases from J; junction bases left unmatched: 5. Germline assignment: CDR1 LGHDT and CDR2 YNNKEL (reference sequence). CDR3 in amino acids: CASSQDIAGGHQFF. The CDR3 coding sequence is TGTGCCAGCAGCCAAGATATAGCGGGGGGGCACCAGTTCTTC.

This clonotype has only a few counts. The chain recombines TRBV28 with TRBJ2-4, with D maybe TRBD1 (6 bases). Trimming cost V 2 bases and J 13 bases, with 12 bases left between them. Germline V gene sequence: CDR1 MDHEN, CDR2 SYDVKM. This CDR3 has 12 amino acids. The CDR3 loop is CASSLLQGDQYF. As DNA, the CDR3 is TGTGCCAGCAGTTTACTACAGGGCGACCAGTACTTC. Full variable domain (remainder filled in from reference TRBV28 and TRBJ2-4): DVKVTQSSRYLVKRTGEKVFLECVQDMDHENMFWYRQDPGLGLRLIYFSYDVKMKEKGDIPEGYSVSREKKERFSLILESASTNQTSMYLCASSLLQGDQYFGAGTRLSVL.

The chain links TRBV20-1 to TRBJ2-7; a weak D match, TRBD2 (6 bases). V lost 3 bases and J lost 0, with 12 bases in between. The CDR3 has 14 residues. The germline gives CDR1 DFQATT, CDR2 SNEGSKA (reference sequence). DNA for the CDR3: TGCAGTGCTAGTCTCCGGGAGAGCTCCTACGAGCAGTACTTC. Translated, it gives CSASLRESSYEQYF.

The gene calls are TRBV4-2 and TRBJ2-1; 10 nucleotides align to TRBD2. The V gene end was trimmed by 8 bases and the J gene end by 1 base; junction bases not matched to a gene: 11. The V gene's germline CDR1 is LGHNA and CDR2 YNFKEQ. The length of the CDR3 is 17 residues. CDR3 sequence (DNA): TGTGCCAGCCGCTACGACTTAGCGGGGGGATCCTACAATGAGCAGTTCTTC. The encoded protein is CASRYDLAGGSYNEQFF.

The table lists this clonotype with a count of one. The chain recombines TRBV4-3 with TRBJ2-1; TRBD1 agrees at 7 bases. With V trimmed by 1 base and J by 4 bases, 7 bases remained unmatched. Germline lookup yields CDR1 LGHNA and CDR2 YSLEER. The CDR3 has 16 amino acids. The CDR3 reads CASSQGIGTVYNEQFF. CDR3 coding DNA: TGCGCCAGCAGCCAAGGGATCGGGACAGTATACAATGAGCAGTTCTTC.

CDR3 in DNA: TGTGCCATCAGGACTAACTACGGGCAGTACTTC. Its translation is CAIRTNYGQYF. J is TRBJ2-4 and V is TRBV10-3, with D possibly being TRBD2 (5 bases). Germline V gene sequence: CDR1 ENHRY, CDR2 SYGVKD. This CDR3 is 11 amino acids long. The V gene lost 6 bases and the J gene lost 13 bases, with 13 bases spanning the gap.

This sequence joins TRBV20-1 and TRBJ1-4; the match to TRBD1 covers 8 bases. This CDR3 spans 15 amino acids. The V and J ends lost 0 bases and 8 bases, in that order; junction bases with no gene match: 8. Germline V gene sequence: CDR1 DFQATT, CDR2 SNEGSKA (reference sequence). CDR3 protein: CSARDRTGGREKLFF. The CDR3 DNA reads as TGCAGTGCTAGAGATCGTACAGGGGGACGGGAAAAACTGTTTTTT.

The chain uses TRBV9 and TRBJ2-1; TRBD2 aligns across 9 bases. CDR1 and CDR2 from the germline V gene are SGDLS and YYNGEE. V lost 0 bases to trimming and J lost 7 bases; unmatched junction nucleotides: 5. The CDR3 sequence is 15 residues long. The CDR3 loop is CASSVVAGGRNEQFF. The CDR3 coding sequence is TGTGCCAGCAGCGTAGTTGCGGGGGGGCGTAATGAGCAGTTCTTC.

The J gene is TRBJ2-3, the V gene TRBV9; 8 nucleotides line up with TRBD1. Per the germline V gene, CDR1 is SGDLS and CDR2 is YYNGEE. The J segment lost 6 bases and the V segment lost 0 bases, leaving 6 bases of the junction unmatched. The CDR3 length is 15 residues. The CDR3 sequence: CASSVGTGWFDTQYF. In DNA form, the CDR3 reads TGTGCCAGCAGCGTAGGGACAGGGTGGTTTGATACGCAGTATTTT.

V usage is TRBV7-6 and J usage is TRBJ2-1; 11 bases are shared with TRBD2. The trim removed 5 bases at V and 6 bases at J, leaving 12 bases unmatched. CDR1 and CDR2 from the germline V gene are SGHVS and FNYEAQ. The CDR3 runs 17 residues. The DNA for the CDR3 is TGTGCCAGCAGCCCCCTGGTGACTAGCGGGAATTTCAATGAGCAGTTCTTC. Translation gives CASSPLVTSGNFNEQFF.